The 8 T cell receptor beta chains presented below share a single source sample, sequenced in a study of shared clonotypes between healthy human individuals. Clones were read by immunoSEQ multiplex PCR, and TCRdb kept only the in-frame ones, dropping some. The table has approximately 940,000 clones, roughly 72% seen once. Material for sequencing was memory CD4+ T cells sorted from blood. Described subset: CD45RA-negative fraction. These receptors all stem from a man younger than 35 in good health.

This clone was seen only a few times. The V gene is TRBV6-6, the J gene TRBJ1-6; no clear D. The CDR3 runs 14 residues. CDR1 is MNHNY and CDR2 is SVGAGI in the germline V gene (reference sequence). V was cut by 2 bases and J by 10 bases, with 12 bases left in between. The CDR3 region has the DNA TGTGCCAGCAGTTACCCTACTTTGGACTCACCCCTCCACTTT. It encodes CASSYPTLDSPLHF.

The sample holds a few counts of this clone. The rearrangement joins TRBV2 to TRBJ2-4; TRBD2 matches 7 bases. Germline CDR1 and CDR2: SNHLY and FYNNEI. With 7 bases clipped from V and 9 bases from J, the junction kept 12 bases outside the gene matches. There are 14 residues in the CDR3. CDR3 nucleotides: TGTGCCAGCAATTTAGGGACGGGGGGTGCCATTCAGTACTTC. Protein product: CASNLGTGGAIQYF. The complete variable domain, with remaining parts taken from reference TRBV2 and TRBJ2-4, reads EPEVTQTPSHQVTQMGQEVILRCVPISNHLYFYWYRQILGQKVEFLVSFYNNEISEKSEIFDDQFSVERPDGSNFTLKIRSTKLEDSAMYFCASNLGTGGAIQYFGAGTRLSVL.

This sequence joins TRBV12-5 and TRBJ2-3; 8 nucleotides align to TRBD1. Germline loops: CDR1 LGHNT, CDR2 FRNRAP. The V and J ends lost 8 bases and 8 bases, in that order; junction bases with no gene match: 6. CDR3 length: 12 amino acids. CDR3 DNA sequence: TGTGCTAGTACTCCAGGGGGCGGTACGCAGTATTTT. Translated: CASTPGGGTQYF.

The CDR3 spells CASSLLPDRANYEQYF. In nucleotides, the CDR3 is TGTGCCAGCAGTTTACTCCCGGACAGGGCGAACTACGAGCAGTACTTC. The rearrangement joins TRBV27 to TRBJ2-7; TRBD1 matches at 8 bases. This CDR3 region has 16 residues. Germline-derived CDR1 and CDR2 are MNHEY and SMNVEV (reference sequence). V was pared by 2 bases and J by 3 bases, with 9 bases of the junction left unmatched.

The gene calls are TRBV5-6 and TRBJ1-4; no reliable D call. V dropped 2 bases and J dropped 3 bases, with 2 bases sitting between them. Germline CDR1 is SGHDT and CDR2 is YYEEEE. The CDR3 has 12 amino acids. The CDR3, as DNA: TGTGCCAGCAGCTTTTCTAATGAAAAACTGTTTTTT. Its protein is CASSFSNEKLFF.

V gene TRBV6-6 combines with J gene TRBJ1-4, with D possibly matching TRBD1 (5 bases). The length of the CDR3 is 14 residues. V lost 6 bases and J lost 8, with 16 bases in between. Germline CDR1 is MNHNY and CDR2 is SVGAGI (reference sequence). CDR3 region: CASRTPGTVEKLFF. The CDR3 coding sequence is TGTGCCAGCAGGACCCCGGGGACCGTGGAAAAACTGTTTTTT.

The chain has TRBV9 and TRBJ2-3; D is unclear. This CDR3 comprises 15 residues. V lost 0 bases, J lost 2 bases, and 10 bases lay in between. The germline gives CDR1 SGDLS, CDR2 YYNGEE. CDR3 in DNA: TGTGCCAGCAGCGTAGAAATAGGGCTCACAGATACGCAGTATTTT. This translates into CASSVEIGLTDTQYF.

The chain recombines TRBV18 with TRBJ2-5; TRBD1 matches at 7 bases. The CDR3 has 15 residues. The junction had 5 bases not matched to a gene; V was cut back by 3 bases and J by 1 base. Germline V gene lookup returns CDR1 KGHSH and CDR2 LQKENI. The CDR3 DNA sequence: TGTGCCAGCTCACCCTTACAGGGGACCCAAGAGACCCAGTACTTC. This gives the protein CASSPLQGTQETQYF.